These 13 T cell receptor beta chains share one sample of origin, sequenced in a study of shared clonotypes between healthy human individuals. TCRdb keeps only in-frame clones here, not all; method: immunoSEQ multiplex PCR. Of approximately 740,000 clones listed, almost 95% are singletons. Naive CD8 populations comprised CD45RO-negative cells positively selected for CCR7, excluding terminally differentiated effector memory CD45RA+ cells. Sequences were obtained from naive CD8+ T cells sorted from blood. The receptors were sampled from a man younger than 40 in good health.

Note on this clone: This same CDR3 is encoded by further DNA sequences in the sample. This chain uses TRBV2 with TRBJ2-7, with TRBD2 matching over 10 bases. This CDR3 has 15 amino acids. Germline lookup yields CDR1 SNHLY and CDR2 FYNNEI. The trim removed 6 bases at V and 0 bases at J, leaving 5 bases unmatched. The CDR3 sequence: CASRGGLADSYEQYF. In nucleotides, the CDR3 is TGTGCCAGCAGGGGTGGACTAGCGGACTCCTACGAGCAGTACTTC.

The chain uses TRBV9 and TRBJ2-3; D might be TRBD1 or TRBD2, each matching 5 bases. The CDR3 runs 16 residues. CDR1 and CDR2 from the germline V gene are SGDLS and YYNGEE. V lost 4 bases to trimming and J lost 4 bases, with 19 bases between them. As DNA, the CDR3 is TGTGCCAGCAGCCCGACCAGGGTTAGCGATCCAGATACGCAGTATTTT. Amino acid sequence: CASSPTRVSDPDTQYF.

As DNA, the CDR3 is TGTGCCACGGCCCGGGACAGGGGAGGTAATGAGCAGTTCTTC. Its protein product is CATARDRGGNEQFF. This chain uses TRBV2 with TRBJ2-1; 10 nucleotides line up with TRBD1. The V and J ends lost 10 bases and 7 bases, in that order; junction bases with no gene match: 10. Germline values: CDR1 SNHLY, CDR2 FYNNEI. The CDR3 is made up of 14 amino acids.

The V gene is TRBV29-1, the J gene TRBJ2-5; D gene ambiguous. The germline V gene has CDR1 SQVTM and CDR2 ANQGSEA. This CDR3 comprises 13 residues. Trimming left V 1 base short and J 7 bases short, with 13 bases between. The CDR3 bases are TGCAGCGTTGAAGGGCTGTATGTGGGGACCCAGTACTTC. Residues: CSVEGLYVGTQYF. Full variable domain (rest looked up from reference TRBV29-1 and TRBJ2-5): SAVISQKPSRDICQRGTSLTIQCQVDSQVTMMFWYRQQPGQSLTLIATANQGSEATYESGFVIDKFPISRPNLTFSTLTVSNMSPEDSSIYLCSVEGLYVGTQYFGPGTRLLVL.

The chain joins TRBV28 to TRBJ1-5, with D uncertain. Per germline, CDR1 MDHEN and CDR2 SYDVKM. The CDR3 contains 17 residues. The V and J ends lost 7 bases and 1 base respectively, with 20 bases between them. The CDR3 loop is CASTFNRELGSNQPQHF. In nucleotides, the CDR3 is TGTGCCAGCACCTTTAACCGGGAACTGGGGAGCAATCAGCCCCAGCATTTT.

The gene calls are TRBV27 and TRBJ1-2, with 10 bases that match TRBD1. CDR3 length equals 15 residues. V lost 6 bases to trimming and J lost 4 bases; unmatched junction nucleotides: 8. Germline V CDR1 and CDR2: MNHEY, SMNVEV (reference sequence). The CDR3 region is CASSRQGAASYGYTF. DNA for the CDR3: TGTGCCAGCAGCCGACAGGGGGCAGCGAGCTATGGCTACACCTTC.

The V and J genes are TRBV9 and TRBJ1-1, with no clear D. The V end was cut by 0 bases, the J end by 0 bases, with 9 bases between. The CDR3 runs to 15 residues. Germline CDR1 is SGDLS and CDR2 is YYNGEE. CDR3 region: CASSVAGGMNTEAFF. Here the CDR3 DNA reads TGTGCCAGCAGCGTAGCCGGCGGCATGAACACTGAAGCTTTCTTT. Filled out from reference TRBV9 and TRBJ1-1, the complete variable domain reads DSGVTQTPKHLITATGQRVTLRCSPRSGDLSVYWYQQSLDQGLQFLIQYYNGEERAKGNILERFSAQQFPDLHSELNLSSLELGDSALYFCASSVAGGMNTEAFFGQGTRLTVV.

V and J are TRBV7-2 and TRBJ1-5, with 8 bases that match TRBD1. Germline CDR1 is SGHTA and CDR2 is FQGNSA. The CDR3 consists of 17 residues. V was pared by 5 bases and J by 0 bases, with 9 bases of the junction left unmatched. As DNA, the CDR3 is TGTGCCAGCAGCACTCGAACAGGGGGGTTTAGCAATCAGCCCCAGCATTTT. It specifies CASSTRTGGFSNQPQHF.

This sequence joins TRBV7-6 and TRBJ2-7, with 8 positions matching TRBD1. This CDR3 spans 13 amino acids. Germline V gene data show CDR1 as SGHVS and CDR2 as FNYEAQ. Trimming at V came to 8 bases and at J to 3 bases, leaving 6 bases not matched to a gene. The DNA of the CDR3 is TGTGCCAGCGCGACAGGGGCGGGCTACGAGCAGTACTTC. This encodes CASATGAGYEQYF. Supplemented by reference TRBV7-6 and TRBJ2-7, the full variable domain reads GAGVSQSPRYKVTKRGQDVALRCDPISGHVSLYWYRQALGQGPEFLTYFNYEAQQDKSGLPNDRFSAERPEGSISTLTIQRTEQRDSAMYRCASATGAGYEQYFGPGTRLTVT.

This rearrangement joins TRBV2 to TRBJ2-7; D is ambiguous. This CDR3 region has 12 residues. Trimming pared 10 bases from V and 4 bases from J, leaving 14 bases between. Germline V gene sequence: CDR1 SNHLY, CDR2 FYNNEI. The CDR3 DNA follows: TGTGCCATTGGCAGTTTGAATTACGAGCAGTACTTC. This encodes CAIGSLNYEQYF. Full variable domain (missing parts from reference TRBV2 and TRBJ2-7): EPEVTQTPSHQVTQMGQEVILRCVPISNHLYFYWYRQILGQKVEFLVSFYNNEISEKSEIFDDQFSVERPDGSNFTLKIRSTKLEDSAMYFCAIGSLNYEQYFGPGTRLTVT.

The chain uses TRBV7-9 and TRBJ2-5; a weak D match, TRBD1 (6 bases). V was cut by 6 bases and J by 1 base, with 15 bases left in between. The germline V gene encodes CDR1 SEHNR and CDR2 FQNEAQ (reference sequence). The CDR3 is 15 residues long. CDR3 amino acids: CASSFYTGFQETQYF. The CDR3 region has the DNA TGTGCCAGCAGTTTTTATACAGGGTTCCAAGAGACCCAGTACTTC.

Note on this clone: Other DNA sequences in this sample translate to the same CDR3. The chain carries TRBV4-1 and TRBJ2-1; TRBD2 matches 13 bases. The germline V gene encodes CDR1 MGHRA and CDR2 YSYEKL. V dropped 3 bases and J dropped 10; count of bases not matched to a gene: 0. CDR3 length: 13 residues. The CDR3 sequence is CASSQGLAGEQFF. For the CDR3, the DNA is TGCGCCAGCAGCCAGGGACTAGCGGGGGAGCAGTTCTTC.

The chain couples TRBV15 to TRBJ2-7; D could derive from TRBD1 or TRBD2 (6 bases each). The CDR3 is 14 residues long. Per the germline V gene, CDR1 is LNHNV and CDR2 is YYDKDF (reference sequence). V shed 3 bases and J shed 5 bases, with 14 bases lying between them. Here the CDR3 reads CATSSPGAWNEQYF. Written as DNA, the CDR3 is TGTGCCACCAGCAGCCCGGGGGCCTGGAACGAGCAGTACTTC.